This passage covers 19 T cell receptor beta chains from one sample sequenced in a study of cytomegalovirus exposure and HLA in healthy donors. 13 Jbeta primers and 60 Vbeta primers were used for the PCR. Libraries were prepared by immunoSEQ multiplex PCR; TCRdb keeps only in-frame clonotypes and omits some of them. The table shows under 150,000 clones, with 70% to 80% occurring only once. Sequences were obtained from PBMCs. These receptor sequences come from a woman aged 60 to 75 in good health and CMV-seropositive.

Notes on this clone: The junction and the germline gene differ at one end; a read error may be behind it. The CDR3 sequence: CSSISRGLQYF. The CDR3 DNA is TGTTCCAGCATCTCCAGGGGGTTGCAGTACTTC. This rearrangement joins TRBV7-9 to TRBJ2-7, with 7 bases identical to TRBD1. The CDR3 covers 11 residues. CDR1 is SEHNR and CDR2 is FQNEAQ in the germline V gene (reference sequence).

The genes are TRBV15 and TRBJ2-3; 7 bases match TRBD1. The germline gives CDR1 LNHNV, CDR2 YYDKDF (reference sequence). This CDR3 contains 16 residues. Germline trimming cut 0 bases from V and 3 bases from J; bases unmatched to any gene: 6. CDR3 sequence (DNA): TGTGCCACCAGCAGAGAGACAGGGCATCGGACAGATACGCAGTATTTT. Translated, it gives CATSRETGHRTDTQYF.

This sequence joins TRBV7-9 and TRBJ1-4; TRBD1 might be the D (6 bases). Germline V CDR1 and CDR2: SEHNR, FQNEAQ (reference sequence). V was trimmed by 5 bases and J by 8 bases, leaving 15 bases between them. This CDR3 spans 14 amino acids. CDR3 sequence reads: CASSPGQRGEKLFF. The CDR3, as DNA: TGTGCCAGCAGCCCTGGACAGCGGGGGGAAAAACTGTTTTTT.

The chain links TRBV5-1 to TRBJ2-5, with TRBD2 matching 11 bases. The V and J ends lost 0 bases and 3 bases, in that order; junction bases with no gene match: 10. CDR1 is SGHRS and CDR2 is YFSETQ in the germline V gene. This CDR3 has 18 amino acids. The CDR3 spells CASSLALLAGGQKETQYF. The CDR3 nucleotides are TGCGCCAGCAGCTTGGCTCTTCTAGCGGGGGGTCAGAAAGAGACCCAGTACTTC.

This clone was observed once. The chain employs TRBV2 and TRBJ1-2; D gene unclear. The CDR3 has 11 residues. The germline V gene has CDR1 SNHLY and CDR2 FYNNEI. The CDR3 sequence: CEPNFNYGYTF. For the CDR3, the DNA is TGTGAACCAAACTTTAACTATGGCTACACCTTC.

CDR3 coding DNA: TGTGCCAGCAGTGGGGACAGGGGACAAGAGACCCAGTACTTC. Translating gives CASSGDRGQETQYF. The gene calls are TRBV25-1 and TRBJ2-5, with 10 bases lining up with TRBD1. Per the germline V gene, CDR1 is MGHDK and CDR2 is SYGVNS. Trimming removed 4 bases from V and 2 bases from J; junction bases left unmatched: 1. The CDR3 is 14 amino acids.

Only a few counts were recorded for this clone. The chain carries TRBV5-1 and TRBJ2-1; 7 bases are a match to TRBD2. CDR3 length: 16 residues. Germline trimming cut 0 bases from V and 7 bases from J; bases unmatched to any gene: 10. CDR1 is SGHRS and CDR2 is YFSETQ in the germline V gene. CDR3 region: CASSLDGQLARNEQFF. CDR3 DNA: TGCGCCAGCAGCTTGGATGGCCAACTAGCGCGGAATGAGCAGTTCTTC.

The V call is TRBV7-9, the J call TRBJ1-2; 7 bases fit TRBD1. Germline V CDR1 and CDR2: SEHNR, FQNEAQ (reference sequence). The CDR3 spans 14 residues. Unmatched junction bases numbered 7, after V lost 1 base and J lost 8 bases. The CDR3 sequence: CASSLVTGVRGYTF. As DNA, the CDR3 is TGTGCCAGCAGCTTAGTCACAGGGGTGAGAGGCTACACCTTC.

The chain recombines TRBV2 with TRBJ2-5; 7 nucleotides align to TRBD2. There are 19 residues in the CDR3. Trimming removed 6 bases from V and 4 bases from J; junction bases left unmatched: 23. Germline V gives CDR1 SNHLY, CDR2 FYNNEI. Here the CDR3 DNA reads TGTGCCAGCAGCGAGGAACTAGCGTGGGCCCCAAAGGAAAGAGAGACCCAGTACTTC. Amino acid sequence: CASSEELAWAPKERETQYF. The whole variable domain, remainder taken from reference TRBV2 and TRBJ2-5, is EPEVTQTPSHQVTQMGQEVILRCVPISNHLYFYWYRQILGQKVEFLVSFYNNEISEKSEIFDDQFSVERPDGSNFTLKIRSTKLEDSAMYFCASSEELAWAPKERETQYFGPGTRLLVL.

The CDR3 spells CASSFAFVRGERYEQYF. DNA of the CDR3: TGTGCCAGCAGCTTCGCTTTCGTCAGGGGGGAACGGTACGAGCAGTACTTC. J is TRBJ2-7 and V is TRBV7-9; D is perhaps TRBD1 (7 bases). Germline V gene sequence: CDR1 SEHNR, CDR2 FQNEAQ (reference sequence). CDR3 length: 17 residues. V gave up 3 bases and J gave up 4 bases, with 22 bases separating them.

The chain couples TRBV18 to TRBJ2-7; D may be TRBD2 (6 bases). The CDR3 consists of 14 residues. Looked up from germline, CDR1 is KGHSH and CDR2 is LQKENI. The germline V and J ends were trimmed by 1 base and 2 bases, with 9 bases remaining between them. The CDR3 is CASSPRRGPYEQYF. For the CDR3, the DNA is TGTGCCAGCTCACCACGGCGGGGACCCTACGAGCAGTACTTC.

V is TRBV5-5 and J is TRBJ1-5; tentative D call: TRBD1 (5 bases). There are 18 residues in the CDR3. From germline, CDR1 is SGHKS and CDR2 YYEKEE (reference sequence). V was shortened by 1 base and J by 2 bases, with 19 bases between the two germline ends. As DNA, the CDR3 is TGTGCCAGCAGCTTGTCGGTACTACCCGGGGGTGGCAATCAGCCCCAGCATTTT. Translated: CASSLSVLPGGGNQPQHF. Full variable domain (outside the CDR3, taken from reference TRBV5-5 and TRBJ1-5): DAGVTQSPTHLIKTRGQQVTLRCSPISGHKSVSWYQQVLGQGPQFIFQYYEKEERGRGNFPDRFSARQFPNYSSELNVNALLLGDSALYLCASSLSVLPGGGNQPQHFGDGTRLSIL.

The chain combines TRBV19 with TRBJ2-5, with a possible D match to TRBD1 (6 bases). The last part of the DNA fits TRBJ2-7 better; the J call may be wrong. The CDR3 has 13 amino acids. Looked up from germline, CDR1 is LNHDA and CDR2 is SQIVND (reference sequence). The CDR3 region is CASSMRGTYEQYF. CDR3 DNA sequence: TGTGCCAGTAGTATGAGGGGGACCTACGAGCAGTACTTC.

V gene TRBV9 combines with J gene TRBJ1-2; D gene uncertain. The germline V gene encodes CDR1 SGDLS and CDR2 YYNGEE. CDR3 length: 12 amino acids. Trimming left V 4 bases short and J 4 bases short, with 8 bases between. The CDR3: CASSWEGYGYTF. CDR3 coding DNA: TGTGCCAGCAGCTGGGAGGGCTATGGCTACACCTTC.

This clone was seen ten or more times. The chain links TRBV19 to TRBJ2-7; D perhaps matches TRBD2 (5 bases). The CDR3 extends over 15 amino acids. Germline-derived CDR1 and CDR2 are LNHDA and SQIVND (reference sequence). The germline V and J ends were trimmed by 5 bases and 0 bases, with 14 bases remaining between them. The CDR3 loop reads CASSFEGASSYEQYF. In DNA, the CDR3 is TGTGCCAGTAGTTTTGAGGGCGCGAGCTCCTACGAGCAGTACTTC.

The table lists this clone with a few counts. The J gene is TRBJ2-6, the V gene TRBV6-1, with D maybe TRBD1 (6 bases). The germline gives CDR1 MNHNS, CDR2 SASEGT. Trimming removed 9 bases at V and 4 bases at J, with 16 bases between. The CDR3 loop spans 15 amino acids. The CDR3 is CASLKQGRGANVLTF. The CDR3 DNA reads TGTGCCAGTTTAAAACAGGGTCGGGGGGCCAACGTCCTGACTTTC.

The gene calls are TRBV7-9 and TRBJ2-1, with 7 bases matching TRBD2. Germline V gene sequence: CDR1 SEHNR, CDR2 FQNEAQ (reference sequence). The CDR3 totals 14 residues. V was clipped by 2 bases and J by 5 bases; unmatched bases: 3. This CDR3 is CASSLWGGNNEQFF. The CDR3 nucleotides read TGTGCCAGCAGCTTATGGGGGGGGAACAATGAGCAGTTCTTC.

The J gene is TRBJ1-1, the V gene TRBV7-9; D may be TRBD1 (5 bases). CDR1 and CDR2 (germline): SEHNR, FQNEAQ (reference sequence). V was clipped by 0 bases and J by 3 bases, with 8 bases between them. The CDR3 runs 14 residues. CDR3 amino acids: CASSLAAGDTEAFF. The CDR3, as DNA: TGTGCCAGCAGCTTAGCGGCGGGGGACACTGAAGCTTTCTTT.

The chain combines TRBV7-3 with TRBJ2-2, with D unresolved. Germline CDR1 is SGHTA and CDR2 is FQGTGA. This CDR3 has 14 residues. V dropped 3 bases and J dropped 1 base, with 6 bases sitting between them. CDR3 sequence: CASSFNRNTGELFF. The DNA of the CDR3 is TGTGCCAGCAGCTTCAACAGGAACACCGGGGAGCTGTTTTTT.